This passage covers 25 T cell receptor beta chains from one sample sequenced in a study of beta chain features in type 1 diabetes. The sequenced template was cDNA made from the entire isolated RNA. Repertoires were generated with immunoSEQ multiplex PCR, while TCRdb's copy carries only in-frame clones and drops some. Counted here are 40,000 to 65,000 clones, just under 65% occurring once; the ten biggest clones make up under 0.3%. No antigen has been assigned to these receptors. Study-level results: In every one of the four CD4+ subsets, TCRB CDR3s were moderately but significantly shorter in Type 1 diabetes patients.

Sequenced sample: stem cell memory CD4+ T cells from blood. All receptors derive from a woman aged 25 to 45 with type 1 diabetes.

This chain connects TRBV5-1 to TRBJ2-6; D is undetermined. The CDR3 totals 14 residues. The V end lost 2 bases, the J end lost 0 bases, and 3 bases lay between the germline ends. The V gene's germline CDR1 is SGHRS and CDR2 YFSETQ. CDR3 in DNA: TGCGCCAGCAGCTTTCGCTCTGGGGCCAACGTCCTGACTTTC. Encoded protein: CASSFRSGANVLTF.

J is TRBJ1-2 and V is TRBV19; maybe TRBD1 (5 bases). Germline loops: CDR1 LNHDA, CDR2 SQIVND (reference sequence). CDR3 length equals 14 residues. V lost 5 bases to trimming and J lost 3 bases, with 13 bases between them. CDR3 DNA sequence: TGTGCCAGTAGTCGTCGTTCCAGGGACTATGGCTACACCTTC. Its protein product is CASSRRSRDYGYTF.

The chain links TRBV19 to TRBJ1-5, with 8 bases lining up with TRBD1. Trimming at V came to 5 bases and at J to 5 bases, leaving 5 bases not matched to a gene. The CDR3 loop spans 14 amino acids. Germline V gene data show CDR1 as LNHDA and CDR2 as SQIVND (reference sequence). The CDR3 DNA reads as TGTGCCAGTAGTTCAACAGGGGGGGATCAGCCCCAGCATTTT. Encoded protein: CASSSTGGDQPQHF.

In DNA form, the CDR3 reads TGTGCCAGCAGCTTATTGGGACTAGTTATCGATGAGCAGTTCTTC. Protein: CASSLLGLVIDEQFF. The rearrangement links TRBV7-9 to TRBJ2-1; 8 bases are a match to TRBD2. Germline CDR1 and CDR2: SEHNR and FQNEAQ (reference sequence). There are 15 residues in the CDR3. The V segment lost 2 bases and the J segment 8 bases; nucleotides outside the gene matches: 8.

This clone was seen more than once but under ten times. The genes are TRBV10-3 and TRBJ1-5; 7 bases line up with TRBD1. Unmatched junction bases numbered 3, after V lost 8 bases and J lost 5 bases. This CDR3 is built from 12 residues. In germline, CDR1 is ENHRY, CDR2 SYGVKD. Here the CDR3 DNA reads TGTGCCATCCGGACAGGCGATCAGCCCCAGCATTTT. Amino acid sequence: CAIRTGDQPQHF.

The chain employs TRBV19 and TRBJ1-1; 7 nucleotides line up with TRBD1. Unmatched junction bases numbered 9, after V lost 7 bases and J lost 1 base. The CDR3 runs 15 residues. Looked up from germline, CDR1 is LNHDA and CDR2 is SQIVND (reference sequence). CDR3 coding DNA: TGTGCCAGTAATAGAAAGGGGGCAACGAACACTGAAGCTTTCTTT. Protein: CASNRKGATNTEAFF.

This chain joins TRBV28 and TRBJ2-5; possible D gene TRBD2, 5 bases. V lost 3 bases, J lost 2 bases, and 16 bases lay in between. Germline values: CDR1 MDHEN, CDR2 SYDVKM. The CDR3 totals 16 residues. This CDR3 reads CASSFSLSASQETQYF. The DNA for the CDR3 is TGTGCCAGCAGTTTCAGTCTTAGCGCCTCACAAGAGACCCAGTACTTC.

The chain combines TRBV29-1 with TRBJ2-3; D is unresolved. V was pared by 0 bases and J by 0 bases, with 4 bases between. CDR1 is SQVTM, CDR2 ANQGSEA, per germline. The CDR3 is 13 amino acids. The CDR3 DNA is TGCAGCGTTGAAGATCGTAGCACAGATACGCAGTATTTT. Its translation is CSVEDRSTDTQYF.

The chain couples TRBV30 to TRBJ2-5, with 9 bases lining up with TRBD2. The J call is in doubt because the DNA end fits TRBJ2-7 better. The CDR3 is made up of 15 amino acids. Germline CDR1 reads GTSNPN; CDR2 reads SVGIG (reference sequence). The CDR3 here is CAWSRLADQSYEQYF. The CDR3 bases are TGTGCCTGGAGTCGACTAGCGGACCAATCCTACGAGCAGTACTTC.

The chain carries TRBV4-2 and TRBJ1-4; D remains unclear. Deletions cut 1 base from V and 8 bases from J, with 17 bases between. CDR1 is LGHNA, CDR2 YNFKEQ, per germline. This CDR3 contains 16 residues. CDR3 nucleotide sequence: TGTGCCAGCAGCCAAGCGGGAAGGGAGGTTGACGAAAAACTGTTTTTT. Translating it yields CASSQAGREVDEKLFF.

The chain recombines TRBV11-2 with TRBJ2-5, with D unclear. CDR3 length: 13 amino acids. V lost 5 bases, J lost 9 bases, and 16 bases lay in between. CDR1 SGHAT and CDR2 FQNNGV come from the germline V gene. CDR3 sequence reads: CASSGPGSGPQYF. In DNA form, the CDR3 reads TGTGCCAGCAGCGGCCCCGGTTCGGGTCCCCAGTACTTC.

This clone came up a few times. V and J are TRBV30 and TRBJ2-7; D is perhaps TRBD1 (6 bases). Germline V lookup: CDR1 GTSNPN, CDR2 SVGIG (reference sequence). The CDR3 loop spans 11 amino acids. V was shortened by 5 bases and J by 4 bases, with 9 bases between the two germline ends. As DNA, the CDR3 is TGTGCCTGGCAGGGGATGTACGAGCAGTACTTC. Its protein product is CAWQGMYEQYF.

As DNA, the CDR3 is TGTGCCAGCAGCCCCGGGTACGAGCAGTACTTC. This sequence encodes CASSPGYEQYF. This rearrangement joins TRBV7-2 to TRBJ2-7; no clear D. V lost 5 bases and J 4 bases, leaving 6 bases between the germline ends. The CDR3 is 11 amino acids. Per germline, CDR1 SGHTA and CDR2 FQGNSA.

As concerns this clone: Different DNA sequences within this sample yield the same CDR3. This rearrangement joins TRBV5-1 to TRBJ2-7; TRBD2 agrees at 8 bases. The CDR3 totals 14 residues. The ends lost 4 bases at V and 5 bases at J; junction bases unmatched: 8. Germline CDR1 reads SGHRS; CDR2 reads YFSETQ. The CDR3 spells CASSPGTGGNEQYF. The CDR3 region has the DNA TGCGCCAGCAGCCCCGGGACGGGGGGGAACGAGCAGTACTTC.

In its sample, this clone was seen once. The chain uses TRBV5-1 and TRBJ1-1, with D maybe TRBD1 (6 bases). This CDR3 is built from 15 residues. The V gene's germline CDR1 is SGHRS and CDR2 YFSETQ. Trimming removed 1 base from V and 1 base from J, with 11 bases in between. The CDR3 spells CASSLFGGANTEAFF. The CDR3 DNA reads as TGCGCCAGCAGCTTGTTCGGGGGGGCGAACACTGAAGCTTTCTTT.

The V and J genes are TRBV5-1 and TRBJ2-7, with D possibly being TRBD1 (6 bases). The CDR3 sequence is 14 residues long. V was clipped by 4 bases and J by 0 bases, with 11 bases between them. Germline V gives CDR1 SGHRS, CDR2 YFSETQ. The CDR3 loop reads CASSLRDTSYEQYF. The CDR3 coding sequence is TGCGCCAGCAGCCTCCGGGACACCTCCTACGAGCAGTACTTC. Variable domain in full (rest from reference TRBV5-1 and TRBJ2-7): KAGVTQTPRYLIKTRGQQVTLSCSPISGHRSVSWYQQTPGQGLQFLFEYFSETQRNKGNFPGRFSGRQFSNSRSEMNVSTLELGDSALYLCASSLRDTSYEQYFGPGTRLTVT.

The chain's CDR3 is CASSSGTGRVQPQHF. The CDR3 DNA reads as TGTGCCAGCTCATCTGGGACAGGGAGGGTTCAGCCCCAGCATTTT. The chain has TRBV18 and TRBJ1-5, with 9 bases matching TRBD1. This CDR3 contains 15 residues. CDR1 is KGHSH, CDR2 LQKENI, per germline. The junction had 8 bases not matched to a gene; V was cut back by 5 bases and J by 6 bases.

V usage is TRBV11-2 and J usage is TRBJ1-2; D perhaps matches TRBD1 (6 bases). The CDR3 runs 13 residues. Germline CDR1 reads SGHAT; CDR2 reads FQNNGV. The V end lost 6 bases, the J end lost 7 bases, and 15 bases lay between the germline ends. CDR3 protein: CASRSVRGGGYTF. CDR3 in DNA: TGTGCCAGCAGGTCTGTCAGGGGCGGTGGCTACACCTTC.

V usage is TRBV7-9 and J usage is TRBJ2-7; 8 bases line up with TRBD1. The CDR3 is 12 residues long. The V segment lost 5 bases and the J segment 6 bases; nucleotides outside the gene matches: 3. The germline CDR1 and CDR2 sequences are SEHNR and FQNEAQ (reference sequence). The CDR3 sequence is CASSRTGTEQYF. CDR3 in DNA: TGTGCCAGCAGCCGGACAGGGACCGAGCAGTACTTC.

The CDR3 sequence is CASSPTVTSSYNEQFF. The DNA for the CDR3 is TGTGCCAGCAGCCCAACAGTCACCAGCTCCTACAATGAGCAGTTCTTC. The chain uses TRBV14 and TRBJ2-1; D unresolved. The V and J ends lost 4 bases and 0 bases respectively, with 13 bases between them. The CDR3 is 16 amino acids. Germline V CDR1 and CDR2: SGHDN, FVKESK.

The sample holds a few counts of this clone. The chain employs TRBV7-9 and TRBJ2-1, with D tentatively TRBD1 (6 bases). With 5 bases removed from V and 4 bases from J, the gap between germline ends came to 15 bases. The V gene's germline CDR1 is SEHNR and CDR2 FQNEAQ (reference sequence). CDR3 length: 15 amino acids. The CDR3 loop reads CASSGGVGAYNEQFF. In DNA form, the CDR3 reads TGTGCCAGCAGCGGGGGCGTTGGGGCATACAATGAGCAGTTCTTC.

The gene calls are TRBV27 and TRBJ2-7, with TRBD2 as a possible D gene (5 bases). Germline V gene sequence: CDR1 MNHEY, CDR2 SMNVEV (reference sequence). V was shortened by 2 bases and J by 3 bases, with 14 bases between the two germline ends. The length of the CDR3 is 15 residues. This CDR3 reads CASSLRPAVYYEQYF. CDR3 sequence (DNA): TGTGCCAGCAGTTTACGACCAGCGGTATACTACGAGCAGTACTTC.

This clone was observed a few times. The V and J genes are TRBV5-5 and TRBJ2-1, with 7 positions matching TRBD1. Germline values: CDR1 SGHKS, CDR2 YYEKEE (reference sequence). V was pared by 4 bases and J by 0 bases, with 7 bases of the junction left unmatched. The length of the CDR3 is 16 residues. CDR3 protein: CASSLMTGFSYNEQFF. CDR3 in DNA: TGTGCCAGCAGCCTGATGACAGGGTTCTCCTACAATGAGCAGTTCTTC.

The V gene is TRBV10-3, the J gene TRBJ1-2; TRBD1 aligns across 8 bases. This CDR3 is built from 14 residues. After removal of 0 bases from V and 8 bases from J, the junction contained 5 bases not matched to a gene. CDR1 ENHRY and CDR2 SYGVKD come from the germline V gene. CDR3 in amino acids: CAISESGQVTGYTF. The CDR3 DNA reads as TGTGCCATCAGTGAGTCGGGACAGGTCACCGGCTACACCTTC.

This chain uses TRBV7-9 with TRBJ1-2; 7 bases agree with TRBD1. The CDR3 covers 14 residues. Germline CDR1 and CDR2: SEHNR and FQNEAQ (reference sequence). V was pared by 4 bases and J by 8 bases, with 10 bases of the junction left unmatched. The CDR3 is CASSSVGGQGGYTF. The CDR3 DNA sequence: TGTGCCAGCAGCTCAGTAGGGGGCCAGGGAGGCTACACCTTC.